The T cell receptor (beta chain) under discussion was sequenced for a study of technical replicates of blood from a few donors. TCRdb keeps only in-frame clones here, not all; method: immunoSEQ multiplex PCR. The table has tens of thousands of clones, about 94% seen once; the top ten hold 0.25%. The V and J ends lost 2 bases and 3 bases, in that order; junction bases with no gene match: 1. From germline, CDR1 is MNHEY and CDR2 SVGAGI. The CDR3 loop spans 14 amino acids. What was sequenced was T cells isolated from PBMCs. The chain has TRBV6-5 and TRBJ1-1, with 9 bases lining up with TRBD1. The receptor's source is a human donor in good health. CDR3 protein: CASSYRTGDTEAFF. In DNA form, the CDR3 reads TGTGCCAGCAGTTACCGGACAGGGGACACTGAAGCTTTCTTT.